This TCR beta chain was identified during a study of cytomegalovirus exposure and HLA in healthy donors. Broader study findings: Follow-up analysis later connected one missense variant in DCLRE1C with trimming of TCR beta V- and J-genes. Data from an earlier analysis indicated that most TCR beta V segments were productive either about 87% or about 30% of the time.

On this clone itself: Its antigen remains unknown.

Vbeta (60) and Jbeta (13) primers were used in the PCR. Profiled with immunoSEQ multiplex PCR; TCRdb holds only in-frame clones, not every one. Here the sample spans just over 200,000 clones, more than 60% being singletons. Between the trimmed V and J ends, which lost 0 bases and 7 bases, there was a span of 7 bases. Germline lookup yields CDR1 MNHEY and CDR2 SVGAGI. The length of the CDR3 is 14 residues. The J gene is TRBJ1-6, the V gene TRBV6-5; D uncertain. The TCR sequence derives from a man in his forties or fifties in good health and CMV-seronegative. What was sequenced was PBMCs. DNA of the CDR3: TGTGCCAGCAGTTACTCGCCAGTGAATTCACCCCTCCACTTT. It is translated as CASSYSPVNSPLHF.